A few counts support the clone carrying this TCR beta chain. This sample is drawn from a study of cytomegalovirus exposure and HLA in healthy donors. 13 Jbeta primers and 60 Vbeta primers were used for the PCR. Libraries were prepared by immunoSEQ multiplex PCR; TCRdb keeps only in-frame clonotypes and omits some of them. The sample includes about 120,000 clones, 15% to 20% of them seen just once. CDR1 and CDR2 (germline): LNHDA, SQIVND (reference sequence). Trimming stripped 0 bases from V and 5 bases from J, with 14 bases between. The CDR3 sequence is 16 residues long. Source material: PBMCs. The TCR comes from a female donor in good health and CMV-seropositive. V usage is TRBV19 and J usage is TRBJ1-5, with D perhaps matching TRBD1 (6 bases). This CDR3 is CASSIENRERYQPQHF. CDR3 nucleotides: TGTGCCAGTAGTATAGAAAACAGGGAAAGGTATCAGCCCCAGCATTTT.